The TCR beta chain under discussion was sequenced for a study of human T cells and chemical hapten exposure. Across the whole study: The patients were mostly female; they had alopecia areata, totalis or universalis.

There are many counts of this clonotype. Germline values: CDR1 LGHNT, CDR2 FRNRAP. This CDR3 has 12 residues. Trimming shortened V by 5 bases and J by 9 bases, and 11 bases separated the two germline ends. Time point described: patch test 2, 6 weeks after DPC sensitization. Treatment defined: therapeutic diphenylcyclopropenone sensitization with weekly scalp DPC. TCRdb itself ran the RACE reads through MiXCR, one entry per CDR3 protein. The table shows more than 90,000 distinct CDR3 sequences, with roughly 10% occurring only once. This TCR came from a woman aged 40 to 50 with alopecia areata. Some clones in this sample may be carry-over from other donors' samples. The rearrangement joins TRBV12-5 to TRBJ2-1; D is possibly TRBD2 (6 bases). The source was whole blood, collected in connection with sensitization to the hapten diphenylcyclopropenone (DPC). CDR3 DNA sequence: TGTGCTAGTGGTCTCCGGGAGAGTGAGCAGTTCTTC. The encoded protein is CASGLRESEQFF.